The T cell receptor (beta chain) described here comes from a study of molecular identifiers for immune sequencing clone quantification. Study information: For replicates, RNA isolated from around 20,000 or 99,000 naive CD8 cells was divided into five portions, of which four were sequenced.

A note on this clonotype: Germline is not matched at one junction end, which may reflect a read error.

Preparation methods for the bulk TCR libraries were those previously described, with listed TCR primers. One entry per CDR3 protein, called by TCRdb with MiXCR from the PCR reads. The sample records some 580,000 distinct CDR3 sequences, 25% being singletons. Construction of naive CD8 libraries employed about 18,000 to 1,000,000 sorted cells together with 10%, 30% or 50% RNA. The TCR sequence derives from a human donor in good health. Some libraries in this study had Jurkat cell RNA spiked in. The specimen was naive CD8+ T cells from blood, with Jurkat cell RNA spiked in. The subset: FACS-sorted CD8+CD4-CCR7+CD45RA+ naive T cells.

The DNA of the CDR3 is TGTGCCAGCAGTTCGAACGGGTATAGCAATCAGCCCCCGCATTTT. Translated, it gives CASSSNGYSNQPPHF. The chain joins TRBV6-5 to TRBJ1-5; D is undetermined. The CDR3 extends over 15 amino acids. From germline, CDR1 is MNHEY and CDR2 SVGAGI.